Reported below is one TCR beta chain. Method: immunoSEQ multiplex PCR; TCRdb's copy keeps in-frame clones and lacks some. The sample has approximately 1,500,000 clones; around 98% are singletons. The data belong to a study of shared clonotypes between healthy human individuals. The CDR3 is made up of 12 amino acids. V lost 8 bases and J lost 6, with 10 bases in between. The germline gives CDR1 MRHNA, CDR2 SNTAGT. What was sequenced was naive CD4+ T cells sorted from blood. Indicated subset: CD45RA+ positively selected. This clonotype originated in a man in his thirties or forties in good health. The chain links TRBV6-4 to TRBJ2-2, with D possibly TRBD2 on 5 matching bases. The CDR3 here is CASRGLAGELFF. DNA of the CDR3: TGTGCCAGCCGGGGATTGGCCGGGGAGCTGTTTTTT.